The next 4 T cell receptor beta chains were all read from a single sample in a study of blood T cell repertoires in COVID-19. Measured with immunoSEQ multiplex PCR; TCRdb has only the in-frame clones, and not every one. Here the sample spans roughly 87,000 clones, about 85% being singletons. Sequencing was carried out using peripheral blood. All receptors derive from a woman older than 75 with COVID-19, enrolled during active disease.

The gene calls are TRBV27 and TRBJ1-2; TRBD1 agrees at 7 bases. The CDR3 contains 15 residues. With 6 bases clipped from V and 2 bases from J, the junction kept 9 bases outside the gene matches. Germline V gene lookup returns CDR1 MNHEY and CDR2 SMNVEV (reference sequence). Here the CDR3 DNA reads TGTGCCAGCAGACCCATAGGACAGGCCAACTATGGCTACACCTTC. It specifies CASRPIGQANYGYTF.

The V gene is TRBV3-1 (or the pseudogene TRBV3-2), the J gene TRBJ1-3, with unresolved D. Per the germline V gene, CDR1 is LGHDT and CDR2 is YNNKEL (reference sequence). V was cut by 8 bases and J by 0 bases, with 5 bases left in between. The CDR3 runs 12 residues. Here the CDR3 reads CASASSGNTIYF. The CDR3 DNA sequence: TGTGCCAGCGCGAGCTCTGGAAACACCATATATTTT.

The chain employs TRBV30 and TRBJ2-5, with 8 bases aligning to TRBD2. The trim removed 1 base at V and 3 bases at J, leaving 7 bases unmatched. The CDR3 covers 15 residues. Looked up from germline, CDR1 is GTSNPN and CDR2 is SVGIG (reference sequence). The CDR3 loop reads CAWSGTGAGEETQYF. Written as DNA, the CDR3 is TGTGCCTGGAGTGGCACGGGAGCGGGGGAAGAGACCCAGTACTTC.

This sequence joins TRBV29-1 and TRBJ2-5; 9 bases are a match to TRBD1. Germline V gives CDR1 SQVTM, CDR2 ANQGSEA. The CDR3 loop spans 15 amino acids. V shed 6 bases, J shed 5 bases, and the junction held 13 bases outside the gene matches. The CDR3 sequence: CSVHRGRGHLETQYF. The CDR3 DNA follows: TGCAGCGTACACAGGGGGCGCGGGCACCTGGAGACCCAGTACTTC.